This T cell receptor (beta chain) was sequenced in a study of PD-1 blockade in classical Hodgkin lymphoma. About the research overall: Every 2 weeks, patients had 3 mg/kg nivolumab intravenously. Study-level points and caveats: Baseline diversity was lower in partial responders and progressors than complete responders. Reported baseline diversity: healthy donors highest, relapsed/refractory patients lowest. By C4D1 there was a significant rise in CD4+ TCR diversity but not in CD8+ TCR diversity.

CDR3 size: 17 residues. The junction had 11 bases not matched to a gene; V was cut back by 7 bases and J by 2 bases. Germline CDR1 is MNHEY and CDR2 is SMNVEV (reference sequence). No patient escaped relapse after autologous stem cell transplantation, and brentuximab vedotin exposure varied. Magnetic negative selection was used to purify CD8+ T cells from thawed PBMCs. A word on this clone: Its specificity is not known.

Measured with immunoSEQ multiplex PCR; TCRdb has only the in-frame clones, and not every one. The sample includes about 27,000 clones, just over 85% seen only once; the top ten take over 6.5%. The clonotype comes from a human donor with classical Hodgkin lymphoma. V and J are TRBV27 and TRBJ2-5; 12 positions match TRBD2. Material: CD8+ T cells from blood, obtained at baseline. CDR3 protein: CASTHPLAGGIQETQYF. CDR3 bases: TGTGCCAGCACTCACCCCCTAGCGGGAGGGATACAAGAGACCCAGTACTTC.